Listed here is a single TCR beta chain. What it binds is unknown. V was pared by 0 bases and J by 14 bases, with 15 bases between. Germline values: CDR1 SGHNT, CDR2 YYREEE (reference sequence). CDR3 length: 13 residues. It was at deep level that the assay was run. Sequencing used immunoSEQ multiplex PCR; TCRdb keeps in-frame clones, though not all of them. This table holds about 180,000 clones, approximately 92% found once. This sample is drawn from a study of shared clonotypes between healthy human individuals. Study-level findings and limits: The study's rarefaction showed incomplete sorted-subset sequencing despite large depth. Few donors limited the genetic and exposure-history diversity represented.

CD45RA-negative memory and CD45RA+ naive subsets were split from the CD4+ cells. Specimen: naive CD4+ T cells sorted from blood. Subset specified: CD45RA+ positively selected. The chain links TRBV5-4 to TRBJ2-1; a possible D gene is TRBD2 (5 bases). This receptor was identified in a woman between 25 and 40 years old in good health. The CDR3 spells CASSLGPLEAKFF. The CDR3 coding sequence is TGTGCCAGCAGCTTGGGACCCTTGGAGGCTAAGTTCTTC.